A single sample is the source of the 5 T cell receptor beta chains below, sequenced in a study of blood T cell repertoires in COVID-19. Assay: immunoSEQ multiplex PCR; the TCRdb copy retains only in-frame clones and omits some. This sample has 250,000 to 350,000 clones, with approximately 86% found just once. Source material: peripheral blood. These receptors were collected from a man between 18 and 29 years old with active or convalescent COVID-19.

This clone was detected only once. This chain uses TRBV24-1 with TRBJ1-2; a weak D match, TRBD1 (6 bases). The V end lost 4 bases, the J end lost 2 bases, and 7 bases lay between the germline ends. The CDR3 has 13 amino acids. CDR1 KGHDR and CDR2 SFDVKD come from the germline V gene. The CDR3 region is CATSEDRNYGYTF. The DNA of the CDR3 is TGTGCCACCAGTGAGGACAGAAACTATGGCTACACCTTC.

V is TRBV9 and J is TRBJ1-1; 7 positions agree with TRBD1. V gave up 5 bases and J gave up 0 bases; unmatched junction bases: 13. There are 17 residues in the CDR3. The germline CDR1 and CDR2 sequences are SGDLS and YYNGEE. Here the CDR3 reads CASSKTIIGGLNTEAFF. The CDR3 coding sequence is TGTGCCAGCAGTAAGACTATCATAGGGGGCTTGAACACTGAAGCTTTCTTT.

The chain combines TRBV7-8 with TRBJ2-2; possible D gene TRBD2, 6 bases. This CDR3 spans 14 amino acids. CDR1 is SGHVS, CDR2 FQNEAQ, per germline. V dropped 6 bases and J dropped 2 bases, with 10 bases sitting between them. This CDR3 is CASRGLGNTGELFF. As DNA, the CDR3 is TGTGCCAGCAGGGGACTGGGCAACACCGGGGAGCTGTTTTTT.

A note on this clone: Likely a read error: the CDR3 ends without its conserved phenylalanine or tryptophan. Because the CDR3's place on the DNA is in doubt, the DNA is left out and the CDR3 is given as listed by TCRdb. J is TRBJ1-2 and V is TRBV9. The CDR3 has 10 residues if both end residues are counted. Germline-derived CDR1 and CDR2 are SGDLS and YYNGEE. The CDR3 is CASSVLGGHS.

This sequence joins TRBV11-2 and TRBJ2-7, with 10 bases that match TRBD2. The CDR3 consists of 15 residues. With V trimmed by 3 bases and J by 3 bases, 5 bases remained unmatched. Germline V lookup: CDR1 SGHAT, CDR2 FQNNGV. The CDR3 region has the DNA TGTGCCAGCAGCTTCCCAGGACTAGCGGACTACGAGCAGTACTTC. Amino acid sequence: CASSFPGLADYEQYF.